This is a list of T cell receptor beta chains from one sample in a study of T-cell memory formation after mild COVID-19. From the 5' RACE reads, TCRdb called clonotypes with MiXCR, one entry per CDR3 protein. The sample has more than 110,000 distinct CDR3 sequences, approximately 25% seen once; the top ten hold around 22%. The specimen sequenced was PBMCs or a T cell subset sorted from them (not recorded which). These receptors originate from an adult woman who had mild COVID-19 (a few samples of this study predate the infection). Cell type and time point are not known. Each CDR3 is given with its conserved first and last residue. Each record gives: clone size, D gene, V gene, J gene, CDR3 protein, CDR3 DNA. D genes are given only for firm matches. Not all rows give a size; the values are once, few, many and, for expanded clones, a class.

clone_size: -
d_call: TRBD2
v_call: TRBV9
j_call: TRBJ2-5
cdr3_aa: CASSFSGMEQETQYF
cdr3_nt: TGTGCCAGCAGCTTCAGCGGGATGGAACAAGAGACCCAGTACTTC

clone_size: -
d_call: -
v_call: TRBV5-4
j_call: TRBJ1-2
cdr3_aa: CASSRGHHRESNDPAYGYTF
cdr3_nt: TGTGCCAGCAGTCGGGGACACCACAGGGAATCCAACGATCCGGCCTATGGCTACACCTTC

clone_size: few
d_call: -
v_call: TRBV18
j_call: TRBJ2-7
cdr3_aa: CASSPRDIGYEQYF
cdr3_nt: TGTGCCAGCTCACCAAGGGACATCGGATACGAGCAGTACTTC

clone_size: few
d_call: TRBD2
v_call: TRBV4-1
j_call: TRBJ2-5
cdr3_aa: CASRPAGGETQYF
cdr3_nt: TGCGCCAGCCGCCCAGCGGGGGGAGAGACCCAGTACTTC

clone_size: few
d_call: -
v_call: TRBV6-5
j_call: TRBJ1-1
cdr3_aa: CASSFDLNTEAFF
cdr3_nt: TGTGCCAGCAGTTTTGACCTGAACACTGAAGCTTTCTTT

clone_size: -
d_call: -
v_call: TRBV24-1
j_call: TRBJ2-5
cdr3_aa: CATSDWGRTARETQYF
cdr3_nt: TGTGCCACCAGTGATTGGGGACGGACCGCACGAGAGACCCAGTACTTC

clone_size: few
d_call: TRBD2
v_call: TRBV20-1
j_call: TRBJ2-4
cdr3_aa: CSARGLGGHLREQNIQYF
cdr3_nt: TGCAGTGCTAGAGGCTTGGGTGGACACTTGCGGGAGCAAAACATTCAGTACTTC

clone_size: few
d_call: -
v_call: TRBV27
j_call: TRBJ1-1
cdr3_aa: CASSELSPRAMNTEAFF
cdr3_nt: TGTGCCAGCAGTGAGCTGAGTCCCAGGGCCATGAACACTGAAGCTTTCTTT

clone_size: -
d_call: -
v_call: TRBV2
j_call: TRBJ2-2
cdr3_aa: CAGVQSNTGELFF
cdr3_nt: TGTGCCGGCGTGCAGTCTAACACCGGGGAGCTGTTTTTT

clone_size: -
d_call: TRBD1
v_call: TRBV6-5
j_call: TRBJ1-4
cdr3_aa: CASSYPTGKLFF
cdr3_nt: TGTGCCAGCAGTTACCCGACAGGGAAACTGTTTTTT

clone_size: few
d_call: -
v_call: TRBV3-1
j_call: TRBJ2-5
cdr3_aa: CASSPWDEQETQYF
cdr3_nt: TGTGCCAGCAGCCCATGGGACGAGCAAGAGACCCAGTACTTC

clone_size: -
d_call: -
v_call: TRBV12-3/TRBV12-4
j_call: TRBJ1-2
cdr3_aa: CASSSLPTWGQGYTF
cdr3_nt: TGTGCCAGCAGTTCCCTCCCGACTTGGGGGCAGGGCTACACCTTC

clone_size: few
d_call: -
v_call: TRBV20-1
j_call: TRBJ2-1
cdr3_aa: CSARNVISYNEQFF
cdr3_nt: TGCAGTGCTCGAAACGTTATCTCCTACAATGAGCAGTTCTTC

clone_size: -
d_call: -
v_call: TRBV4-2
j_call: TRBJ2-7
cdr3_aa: CASSQGDEREQYF
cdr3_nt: TGTGCCAGCAGCCAAGGAGATGAGCGGGAGCAGTACTTC

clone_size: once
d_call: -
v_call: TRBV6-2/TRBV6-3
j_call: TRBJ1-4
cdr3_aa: CASSYGPNEKLFF
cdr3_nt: TGTGCCAGCAGTTACGGGCCTAATGAAAAACTGTTTTTT

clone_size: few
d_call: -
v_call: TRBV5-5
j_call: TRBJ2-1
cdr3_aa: CASSPGTGEYNEQFF
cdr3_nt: TGTGCCAGCAGCCCCGGGACTGGGGAATACAATGAGCAGTTCTTC

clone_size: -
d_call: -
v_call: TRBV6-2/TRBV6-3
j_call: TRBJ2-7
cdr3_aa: CASSYSVYEQYF
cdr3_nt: TGTGCCAGCAGTTACTCGGTCTACGAGCAGTACTTC

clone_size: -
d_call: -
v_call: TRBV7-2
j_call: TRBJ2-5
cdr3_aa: CASSPAQFGAYQETQYF
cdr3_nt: TGTGCCAGCAGCCCGGCCCAGTTCGGGGCTTACCAAGAGACCCAGTACTTC

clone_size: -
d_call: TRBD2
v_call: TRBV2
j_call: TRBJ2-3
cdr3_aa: CASSEVERGAADTQYF
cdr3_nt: TGTGCCAGCAGTGAAGTAGAGCGGGGGGCGGCAGATACGCAGTATTTT

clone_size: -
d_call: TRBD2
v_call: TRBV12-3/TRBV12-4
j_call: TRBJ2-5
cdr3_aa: CASLKLAGGPQETQYF
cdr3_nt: TGTGCCAGCCTAAAGCTAGCGGGGGGACCCCAAGAGACCCAGTACTTC

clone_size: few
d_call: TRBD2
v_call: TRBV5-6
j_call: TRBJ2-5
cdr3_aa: CASSLAASGSWETQYF
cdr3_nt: TGTGCCAGCAGCTTGGCGGCTAGCGGGAGTTGGGAGACCCAGTACTTC

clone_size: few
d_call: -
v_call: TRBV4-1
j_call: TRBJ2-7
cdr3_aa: CASSQGHSTYEQYF
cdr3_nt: TGCGCCAGCAGCCAAGGACACTCTACCTACGAGCAGTACTTC

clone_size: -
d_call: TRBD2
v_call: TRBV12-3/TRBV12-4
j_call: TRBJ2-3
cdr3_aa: CASSGLAGGPIPADTQYF
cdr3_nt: TGTGCCAGCAGCGGACTAGCGGGAGGGCCGATCCCCGCAGATACGCAGTATTTT

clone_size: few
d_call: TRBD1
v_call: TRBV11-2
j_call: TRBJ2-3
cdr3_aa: CASSLPGQATQKGRGTQYF
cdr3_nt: TGTGCCAGCAGCCTCCCAGGACAGGCGACACAGAAGGGGCGTGGTACGCAGTATTTT

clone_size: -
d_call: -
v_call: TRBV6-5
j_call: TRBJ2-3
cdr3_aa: CASSYSFGDTQYF
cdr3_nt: TGTGCCAGCAGTTACTCATTCGGCGATACGCAGTATTTT

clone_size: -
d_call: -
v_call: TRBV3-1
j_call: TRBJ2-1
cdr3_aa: CASSPRGGGVYNEQFF
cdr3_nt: TGTGCCAGCAGCCCCCGGGGAGGGGGGGTCTACAATGAGCAGTTCTTC

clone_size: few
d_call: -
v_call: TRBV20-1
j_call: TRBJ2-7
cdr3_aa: CSARGPAGKGYFGSSYEQYF
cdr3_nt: TGCAGTGCTAGAGGGCCTGCGGGGAAGGGGTACTTCGGGAGTTCCTACGAGCAGTACTTC